This T cell receptor (beta chain) was documented in a study of CD4 T cells in relation to SARS-CoV-2 and coronaviruses. Study details: After around 10 days of antigen culture, PBMC TCR beta CDR3s were sequenced.

Turning to this clone: Its target is unknown.

Produced via immunoSEQ multiplex PCR; TCRdb's table is partial and in-frame only. This table holds fewer than 35,000 clones, more than 60% found once. Study-level points and caveats: According to naive versus memory sequencing, detected responses are memory recall, not newly primed.

V lost 6 bases to trimming and J lost 4 bases; unmatched junction nucleotides: 9. This CDR3 has 14 residues. CDR1 is DFQATT and CDR2 is SNEGSKA in the germline V gene (reference sequence). The source is an adult with COVID-19. The sequencing sample was made of memory CD4+ T cells from PBMCs, cultured in vitro. This chain links TRBV20-1 with TRBJ2-1; TRBD1 matches at 7 bases. This CDR3 is CSASSTGLYNEQFF. The DNA for the CDR3 is TGCAGTGCCAGTTCGACAGGGTTGTACAATGAGCAGTTCTTC.